This TCR beta chain is from a study of shared clonotypes between healthy human individuals. Findings of the study overall: Compared with memory subsets, naive subsets generally had larger estimated richness.

The naive CD8 population came from CD45RO-negative cells selected for CCR7, without terminally differentiated effector memory CD45RA+ cells. Trimming shortened V by 5 bases and J by 0 bases, and 8 bases separated the two germline ends. This CDR3 spans 13 amino acids. CDR1 is SNHLY, CDR2 FYNNEI, per germline. Data came from immunoSEQ multiplex PCR; TCRdb stores just in-frame clones and leaves some out. The sample includes hundreds of thousands of clones, 95% to 98% of them seen just once. Points on this clone: The target antigen is unknown.

This chain joins TRBV2 and TRBJ2-7; tentatively, D is TRBD1 (5 bases). Source material: naive CD8+ T cells sorted from blood. This TCR derives from a man aged 30 to 45 in good health. CDR3 in DNA: TGTGCCAGCAGTCAGGACAACTCCTACGAGCAGTACTTC. Its protein is CASSQDNSYEQYF. The full variable domain, completed using reference TRBV2 and TRBJ2-7, is EPEVTQTPSHQVTQMGQEVILRCVPISNHLYFYWYRQILGQKVEFLVSFYNNEISEKSEIFDDQFSVERPDGSNFTLKIRSTKLEDSAMYFCASSQDNSYEQYFGPGTRLTVT.